This T cell receptor beta chain appears in the sequencing data of a study of blood T cell repertoires in COVID-19. Sequenced by immunoSEQ multiplex PCR; TCRdb stores in-frame clones only, minus some. The sample has about 250,000 clones, 85% to 90% seen once. V was pared by 7 bases and J by 5 bases, with 9 bases of the junction left unmatched. Per germline, CDR1 SQVTM and CDR2 ANQGSEA. The CDR3 is made up of 13 amino acids. Sequenced sample: peripheral blood. This receptor was taken from a woman aged 55-75 years with COVID-19, enrolled during active disease. The gene calls are TRBV29-1 and TRBJ1-1; 8 bases align to TRBD1. This CDR3 reads CSDRQGRGTEAFF. DNA for the CDR3: TGCAGCGACAGACAGGGGCGGGGTACTGAAGCTTTCTTT. Full variable domain (outside the CDR3, taken from reference TRBV29-1 and TRBJ1-1): SAVISQKPSRDICQRGTSLTIQCQVDSQVTMMFWYRQQPGQSLTLIATANQGSEATYESGFVIDKFPISRPNLTFSTLTVSNMSPEDSSIYLCSDRQGRGTEAFFGQGTRLTVV.